This TCR beta chain emerged from a study of cytomegalovirus exposure and HLA in healthy donors. Study results and limitations: Altogether, more than 150 TCR beta chains were recorded as cytomegalovirus-associated. Across all donors, roughly uniform sequencing depth was an assumption of the presence/absence analyses.

This clone was detected a few times. No antigen is known for it. The PCR had 60 Vbeta and 13 Jbeta primers. The data were produced by immunoSEQ multiplex PCR, yet TCRdb's version contains in-frame clones alone and is incomplete. The sample records some 89,000 clones, about 71% being singletons. The material sequenced was PBMCs. The TCR originated in a man aged 55 to 70 in good health and CMV-seronegative.

The DNA of the CDR3 is TGTGCCACCAGCAGAGCCCTAGGGGGGAGGGGTCAACGAGCTAACTATGGCTACACCTTC. It encodes CATSRALGGRGQRANYGYTF. The genes are TRBV15 and TRBJ1-2; D may be TRBD1 (6 bases). Germline V CDR1 and CDR2: LNHNV, YYDKDF (reference sequence). There are 20 residues in the CDR3. V lost 1 base to trimming and J lost 0 bases, with 24 bases between them.